This record looks at one T cell receptor (beta chain) sequence and its context. The CDR3 sequence is 14 residues long. V lost 11 bases to trimming and J lost 10 bases; unmatched junction nucleotides: 12. CDR1 and CDR2 from the germline V gene are SNHLY and FYNNEI. The sample comes from a study of blood T cell repertoires in COVID-19. As for the study in general: Collection of acute and convalescent COVID-19 samples took place in the United States, Italy and Spain. T cells, B-cell-depleted T cells, or PBMCs supplied cDNA or gDNA.

TCRdb's table, derived via immunoSEQ multiplex PCR, lists solely in-frame clones and lacks some. The data contain 85,000 to 110,000 clones, 75% to 90% of them singletons. The TCR was taken from a human donor in a cohort sampled during active or convalescent COVID-19. The sequenced sample consisted of peripheral blood. V usage is TRBV2 and J usage is TRBJ1-4, with 11 bases matching TRBD1. CDR3 bases: TGTGCCTCCCACCTGGACAGGGGGCCGGTAAAACTGTTTTTT. Its translation is CASHLDRGPVKLFF. Using reference TRBV2 and TRBJ1-4 for the parts outside the CDR3, the full variable domain is EPEVTQTPSHQVTQMGQEVILRCVPISNHLYFYWYRQILGQKVEFLVSFYNNEISEKSEIFDDQFSVERPDGSNFTLKIRSTKLEDSAMYFCASHLDRGPVKLFFGSGTQLSVL.